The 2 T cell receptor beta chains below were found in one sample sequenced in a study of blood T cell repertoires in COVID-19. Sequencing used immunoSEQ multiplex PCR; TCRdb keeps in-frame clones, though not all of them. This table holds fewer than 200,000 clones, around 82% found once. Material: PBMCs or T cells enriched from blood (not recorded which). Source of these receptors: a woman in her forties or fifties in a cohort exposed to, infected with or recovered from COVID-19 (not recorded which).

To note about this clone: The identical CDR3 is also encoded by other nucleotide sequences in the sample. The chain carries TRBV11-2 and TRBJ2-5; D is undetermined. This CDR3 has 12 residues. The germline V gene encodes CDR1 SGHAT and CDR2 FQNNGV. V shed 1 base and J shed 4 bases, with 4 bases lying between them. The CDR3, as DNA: TGTGCCAGCAGCTTAGTAGCAGAGACCCAGTACTTC. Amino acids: CASSLVAETQYF.

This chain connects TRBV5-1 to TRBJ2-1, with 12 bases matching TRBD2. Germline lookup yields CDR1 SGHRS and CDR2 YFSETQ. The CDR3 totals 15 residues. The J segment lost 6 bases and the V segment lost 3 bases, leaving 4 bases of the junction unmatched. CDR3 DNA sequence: TGCGCCAGCAGCTCGGTACTAGCGGGAGGCAATGAGCAGTTCTTC. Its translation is CASSSVLAGGNEQFF. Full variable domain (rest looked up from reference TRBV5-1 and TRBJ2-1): KAGVTQTPRYLIKTRGQQVTLSCSPISGHRSVSWYQQTPGQGLQFLFEYFSETQRNKGNFPGRFSGRQFSNSRSEMNVSTLELGDSALYLCASSSVLAGGNEQFFGPGTRLTVL.